The 27 T cell receptor beta chains reported below all come from one sample, sequenced in a study of tumor-infiltrating lymphocytes in primary liver carcinoma. Blood RNA originated from unsorted whole blood, with germline DNA additionally extracted. The investigators made TCR beta cDNA from 400 to 500 ng total RNA, using a constant-region primer. Employing slightly modified ARM-PCR, three nested multiplex PCR rounds were run, and these gave rise to the TCR beta libraries. The two initial PCR rounds, 9 to 11 cycles each, used TRBV1-TRBV30 forward and C-beta reverse primers. TCRdb passed the multiplex PCR reads through MiXCR, listing each CDR3 protein once. The sample lists approximately 300,000 distinct CDR3 sequences; less than 75% were seen once. The specimen was peripheral blood. The receptors derive from a man aged 40-49 years with primary liver carcinoma and hepatitis B virus infection.

The sample holds many counts of this clonotype. This chain links TRBV6-1 with TRBJ2-3; D is ambiguous. Between the trimmed V and J ends, which lost 2 bases and 1 base, there was a span of 10 bases. Germline lookup yields CDR1 MNHNS and CDR2 SASEGT. CDR3 size: 15 residues. In DNA, the CDR3 is TGTGCCAGCAGTGAACCCTCGACCCGCACAGATACGCAGTATTTT. Its translation is CASSEPSTRTDTQYF.

About this clonotype: A single base separates this from a much larger clone, so it may be a read error. This chain links TRBV7-8 with TRBJ2-3; D unresolved. The V end lost 5 bases, the J end lost 1 base, and 7 bases lay between the germline ends. The CDR3 contains 13 residues. The V gene's germline CDR1 is SGHVS and CDR2 FQNEAQ. The CDR3: CASSHSRTDTQYF. In nucleotides, the CDR3 is TGTGCCAGCAGCCACAGTCGCACAGATACGCAGTATTTT.

Concerning this clonotype itself: In this CDR3 the conserved last residue, phenylalanine or tryptophan, is missing, so a read error is likely. The rearrangement joins TRBV7-9 to TRBJ2-1, with 11 bases that match TRBD2. This CDR3 contains 15 residues. The germline CDR1 and CDR2 sequences are SEHNR and FQNEAQ (reference sequence). V was clipped by 5 bases and J by 12 bases; unmatched bases: 12. The CDR3, as DNA: TGTGCCAGCAGCCTCCGACTAGCGGGGCGGGTGGGGCAGTTCCTC. This encodes CASSLRLAGRVGQFL.

This clonotype appeared a single time. A much larger clone lies a single base off, so this may be a read error. This chain uses TRBV6-1 with TRBJ1-2, with unresolved D. The length of the CDR3 is 13 residues. Trimming took off 4 bases at V and 7 bases at J, with 13 bases between the two ends. CDR1 and CDR2 from the germline V gene are MNHNS and SASEGT. The DNA of the CDR3 is TGTGCCAGCAGTGCAGCGCCCGAGGGTGGCTACACCTTC. Translating it yields CASSAAPEGGYTF.

A word on this clonotype: One end of the junction fails to match germline, which may point to a read error. This chain connects TRBV6-1 to TRBJ2-7; D remains unclear. The CDR3 totals 15 residues. In germline, CDR1 is MNHNS, CDR2 SASEGT. CDR3 nucleotide sequence: TGTGCCAGCAGCCTCGATTGGATCGAAATCTACGGGCAGTACTTC. Amino acids: CASSLDWIEIYGQYF.

With respect to this clonotype: A clone one base away is much larger, so this may be a read error. The rearrangement uses TRBV5-1 and TRBJ2-2; D uncertain. CDR1 and CDR2 (germline): SGHRS, YFSETQ. Trimming shortened V by 7 bases and J by 2 bases, and 9 bases separated the two germline ends. The CDR3 consists of 13 residues. This chain's CDR3 is CASGRANTGELFF. The CDR3 nucleotides are TGCGCCAGCGGTCGCGCTAACACCGGGGAGCTGTTTTTT.

Concerning this clonotype: Being one base from a much bigger clone, this may be a read error. CDR3 bases: TGTACCAGCAGTCCTAGCGGGAGTTACGAGCAGTACTTC. Residues: CTSSPSGSYEQYF. This chain uses TRBV6-1 with TRBJ2-7, with 10 nucleotides matching TRBD2. The CDR3 contains 13 residues. CDR1 and CDR2 from the germline V gene are MNHNS and SASEGT.

V usage is TRBV4-1 and J usage is TRBJ2-7, with 8 nucleotides matching TRBD1. The V segment lost 4 bases and the J segment 4 bases; nucleotides outside the gene matches: 9. This CDR3 region has 15 residues. Per germline, CDR1 MGHRA and CDR2 YSYEKL. CDR3 region: CASSLYGTGRYEQYF. In DNA form, the CDR3 reads TGCGCCAGCAGCCTGTACGGGACAGGAAGGTACGAGCAGTACTTC.

This clonotype appeared a single time. A junction end diverges from the germline sequence, so it may reflect a read error. V is TRBV5-6 and J is TRBJ2-1; 8 nucleotides match TRBD2. The CDR3 covers 13 residues. The V gene's germline CDR1 is SGHDT and CDR2 YYEEEE. The CDR3 coding sequence is TGTGTCAGCAGCTTGGTTCGCGCGGGGGGACGGTTCTTC. Translation gives CVSSLVRAGGRFF.

This clonotype was picked up a small number of times. The chain combines TRBV28 with TRBJ1-2, with D possibly being TRBD1 (5 bases). The CDR3 loop spans 13 amino acids. Germline CDR1 and CDR2: MDHEN and SYDVKM. The ends were cut back, 6 bases at V and 4 bases at J, with 12 bases in the middle. The CDR3 DNA reads TGTGCCAGCAGGTCAGGGTTGGCCTATGGCTACACCTTC. Its protein is CASRSGLAYGYTF.

To note about this clonotype: A junction end diverges from the germline sequence, so it may reflect a read error. This chain's CDR3 is CASSLAGQGDNKQFF. The CDR3 nucleotides are TGTGCCAGCAGCTTGGCTGGACAGGGAGACAATAAGCAGTTCTTC. The chain joins TRBV11-2 to TRBJ2-1; 8 bases are shared with TRBD1. This CDR3 comprises 15 residues. Germline V CDR1 and CDR2: SGHAT, FQNNGV. The complete variable domain, with remaining parts taken from reference TRBV11-2 and TRBJ2-1, reads EAGVAQSPRYKIIEKRQSVAFWCNPISGHATLYWYQQILGQGPKLLIQFQNNGVVDDSQLPKDRFSAERLKGVDSTLKIQPAKLEDSAVYLCASSLAGQGDNKQFFGPGTRLTVL.

A word on this clonotype: One end of the junction varies from germline; a read error may be responsible. The rearrangement uses TRBV11-1 and TRBJ2-1; 12 bases match TRBD2. CDR1 is SGHAT, CDR2 FQDESV, per germline (reference sequence). This CDR3 is 14 amino acids long. CDR3 protein: CASSPLATSGSQFF. The CDR3 region has the DNA TGTGCTAGCAGCCCCTTGGCGACTAGCGGGAGCCAGTTCTTC.

Comments on this clonotype: Because the CDR3 is missing its conserved closing phenylalanine or tryptophan, this is likely a read error. The DNA is omitted, as the CDR3 cannot be located on it reliably, and the CDR3 follows TCRdb's listing. The CDR3 loop reads CASSVEYRTGELYS. The genes are TRBV6-1 and TRBJ2-2. CDR1 MNHNS and CDR2 SASEGT come from the germline V gene. The CDR3 sequence runs 14 residues, both termini included.

About this clonotype: Possible read error: a much larger clone is one base away. The rearrangement joins TRBV6-2 or TRBV6-3 to TRBJ1-2; 7 nucleotides line up with TRBD1. Per the germline V gene, CDR1 is MNHEY and CDR2 is SVGEGT. The length of the CDR3 is 14 residues. J gave up 4 bases and V 10 bases, and 12 bases lay outside the gene matches. The CDR3 loop is CANRDPGQTYGYTF. The CDR3 DNA is TGTGCCAACAGAGATCCGGGACAGACCTATGGCTACACCTTC.

This CDR3 is CASSQDVQIYNSPLHF. Written as DNA, the CDR3 is TGCGCCAGCAGCCAAGATGTACAGATATATAATTCACCCCTCCACTTT. The rearrangement joins TRBV4-3 to TRBJ1-6; no clear D gene. CDR3 length equals 16 residues. V lost 0 bases and J lost 4, with 10 bases in between. The germline gives CDR1 LGHNA, CDR2 YSLEER.

This clonotype was seen at least ten times. The rearrangement links TRBV10-3 to TRBJ2-7; 9 bases agree with TRBD1. Germline V lookup: CDR1 ENHRY, CDR2 SYGVKD. The CDR3 runs to 13 residues. Trimming took 9 bases from V and 0 from J; bases not matched to a gene: 3. The CDR3 nucleotides are TGTGCCATTGGACAGGGGAGCTCCTACGAGCAGTACTTC. Residues: CAIGQGSSYEQYF.

A note on this clonotype: With a much larger clone just one base away, this may be a read error. The rearrangement uses TRBV5-1 and TRBJ2-7; unclear D gene. This CDR3 has 16 amino acids. Germline assignment: CDR1 SGHRS and CDR2 YFSETQ. The CDR3 nucleotides are TGCGCCAGCATCTTGTGGTTGCGAGGAGTCGAGAGCGAGCAGTACTTC. Amino acids: CASILWLRGVESEQYF.

This clonotype was detected a few times. In DNA, the CDR3 is TGTGCCAGCAGGGCGACTGAAGCTTTCTTT. Translating it yields CASRATEAFF. This chain connects TRBV5-8 to TRBJ1-1; no clear D. CDR1 is SGHTS and CDR2 is YDEGEE in the germline V gene. The CDR3 is 10 residues long. Between the trimmed V and J ends, which lost 5 bases and 5 bases, there was a span of 4 bases.

This clonotype was seen just once. This chain links TRBV29-1 with TRBJ2-5, with 11 nucleotides matching TRBD2. V was pared by 8 bases and J by 3 bases, with 14 bases of the junction left unmatched. Germline V gene data show CDR1 as SQVTM and CDR2 as ANQGSEA. The CDR3 covers 16 residues. The CDR3 loop is CSRGAPSGRQKETQYF. In DNA, the CDR3 is TGCAGCCGTGGTGCCCCTAGCGGGAGGCAAAAAGAGACCCAGTACTTC.

Note on this clonotype: A much bigger clone sits one base away, suggesting this may be a read error. The genes are TRBV12-3 or TRBV12-4 and TRBJ2-1, with 14 bases aligning to TRBD2. The CDR3 loop spans 14 amino acids. Unmatched junction bases numbered 11, after V lost 8 bases and J lost 14 bases. Here the CDR3 DNA reads TGTGCCAGCCGACTAGCGGGGGGGGAGACGGAGAAGTTCTTC. Translation: CASRLAGGETEKFF.

With regard to this clonotype: The junction differs from germline at one of its ends, possibly a read error. This chain joins TRBV7-9 and TRBJ2-2, with 9 bases aligning to TRBD2. Germline V gene lookup returns CDR1 SEHNR and CDR2 FQNEAQ (reference sequence). The CDR3 totals 18 residues. The CDR3 DNA reads as TGTGCCGGCAGCTTAGCGAACCTAGCGGGACGGAACACCGGGGAGCTGTTTTTT. Translation: CAGSLANLAGRNTGELFF.

This chain joins TRBV6-5 and TRBJ2-5, with D tentatively TRBD2 (6 bases). Germline V CDR1 and CDR2: MNHEY, SVGAGI. The V end was cut by 11 bases, the J end by 4 bases, with 23 bases between. CDR3 length equals 15 residues. The CDR3 region has the DNA TGTGCCCCCGCGAGTGGTGCCGGGAGATCAGAGACCCAGTACTTC. Translating gives CAPASGAGRSETQYF.

In regard to this clonotype: This may arise from a read error, as a much more abundant clone is one base away. J is TRBJ2-1 and V is TRBV6-1; D possibly uses TRBD1 or TRBD2 (5 bases each). The V gene lost 8 bases and the J gene lost 15 bases, with 17 bases spanning the gap. Germline loops: CDR1 MNHNS, CDR2 SASEGT. CDR3 size: 11 residues. The CDR3 sequence: CASAETGRTFF. The CDR3 DNA sequence: TGTGCCAGCGCGGAAACGGGACGAACGTTCTTC.

This clonotype has ten or more counts. This chain uses TRBV6-2 or TRBV6-3 with TRBJ2-3; no firm D call. The CDR3 spans 12 residues. The V gene's germline CDR1 is MNHEY and CDR2 SVGEGT. Trimming removed 2 bases from V and 6 bases from J, with 6 bases in between. CDR3 sequence (DNA): TGTGCCAGCAGTTACGTACCGGATACGCAGTATTTT. Encoded protein: CASSYVPDTQYF.

This clonotype was seen at least ten times. The chain is built from TRBV6-5 and TRBJ1-1, with 8 positions matching TRBD1. Germline-derived CDR1 and CDR2 are MNHEY and SVGAGI. Trimming took 6 bases from V and 3 from J; bases not matched to a gene: 9. This CDR3 contains 15 residues. The CDR3 loop reads CASRPQGAGDTEAFF. The CDR3 DNA sequence: TGTGCCAGCAGACCCCAGGGGGCCGGAGACACTGAAGCTTTCTTT.

The V gene is TRBV30, the J gene TRBJ1-1, with D unclear. From germline, CDR1 is GTSNPN and CDR2 SVGIG (reference sequence). The CDR3 spans 11 residues. V was trimmed by 2 bases and J by 10 bases, leaving 11 bases between them. The CDR3 DNA sequence: TGTGCCTGGAGTCGACCCCGGGGAGCTTTCTTT. Translating gives CAWSRPRGAFF.

The chain has TRBV11-1 and TRBJ2-1; D not certain. Germline CDR1 is SGHAT and CDR2 is FQDESV (reference sequence). The ends were cut back, 10 bases at V and 12 bases at J, with 25 bases in the middle. The CDR3 is 14 residues long. The CDR3 here is CAISDGFLTDVQFF. The DNA for the CDR3 is TGTGCCATCTCGGACGGCTTTTTGACGGATGTGCAGTTCTTC. Combining the CDR3 with reference TRBV11-1 and TRBJ2-1 gives the whole variable domain EAEVAQSPRYKITEKSQAVAFWCDPISGHATLYWYRQILGQGPELLVQFQDESVVDDSQLPKDRFSAERLKGVDSTLKIQPAELGDSAMYLCAISDGFLTDVQFFGPGTRLTVL.